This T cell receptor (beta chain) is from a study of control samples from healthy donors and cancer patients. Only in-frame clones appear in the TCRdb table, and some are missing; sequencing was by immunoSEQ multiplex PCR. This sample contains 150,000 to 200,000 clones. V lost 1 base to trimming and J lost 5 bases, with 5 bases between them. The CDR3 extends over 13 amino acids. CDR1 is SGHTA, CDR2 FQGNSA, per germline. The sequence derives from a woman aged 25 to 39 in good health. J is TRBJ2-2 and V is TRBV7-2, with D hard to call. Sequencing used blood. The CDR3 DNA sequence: TGTGCCAGCAGCTTAGGCAGTACCGGGGAGCTGTTTTTT. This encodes CASSLGSTGELFF.